This T cell receptor (beta chain) originates from a study of response to subunit inactivated influenza vaccine. Notes on the study in general: Few additional T cells are recruited per seasonal influenza vaccination, authors suggested.

To note about this clonotype: Its antigen is not known.

TCRdb re-called the RT-PCR reads through MiXCR, storing one row per CDR3 protein. The sample gives about 500,000 distinct CDR3 sequences, approximately 15% of which show up once; 3% to 3.5% is in the top ten. The CDR3 is made up of 14 amino acids. V lost 0 bases and J lost 3, with 8 bases in between. The V gene's germline CDR1 is LGHNA and CDR2 YSLEER. This chain links TRBV4-3 with TRBJ1-1; D is possibly TRBD1 (6 bases). The TCR originated in a man aged 50-75 years who received an inactivated influenza vaccine. Sequenced material: CD4+ T cells sorted from PBMCs, taken about 23 months after vaccination. For the CDR3, the DNA is TGCGCCAGCAGCCAAGAGGGGGGGCACACTGAAGCTTTCTTT. It yields the protein CASSQEGGHTEAFF.